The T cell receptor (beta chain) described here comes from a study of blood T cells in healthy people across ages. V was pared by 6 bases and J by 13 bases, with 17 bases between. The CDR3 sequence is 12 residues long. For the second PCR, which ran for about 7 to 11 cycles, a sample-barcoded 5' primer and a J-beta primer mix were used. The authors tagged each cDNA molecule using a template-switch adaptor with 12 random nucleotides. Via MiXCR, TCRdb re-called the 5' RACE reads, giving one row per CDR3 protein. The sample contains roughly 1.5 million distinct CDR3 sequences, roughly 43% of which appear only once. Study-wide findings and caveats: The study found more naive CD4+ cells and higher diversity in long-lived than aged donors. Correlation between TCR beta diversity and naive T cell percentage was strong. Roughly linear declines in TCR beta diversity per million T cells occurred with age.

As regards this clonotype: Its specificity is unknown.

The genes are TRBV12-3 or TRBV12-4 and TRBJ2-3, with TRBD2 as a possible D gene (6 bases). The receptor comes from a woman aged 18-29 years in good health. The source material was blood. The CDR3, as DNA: TGTGCCAGCAGAGCTAGCGCAGATGTGGAGTATTTT. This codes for CASRASADVEYF.